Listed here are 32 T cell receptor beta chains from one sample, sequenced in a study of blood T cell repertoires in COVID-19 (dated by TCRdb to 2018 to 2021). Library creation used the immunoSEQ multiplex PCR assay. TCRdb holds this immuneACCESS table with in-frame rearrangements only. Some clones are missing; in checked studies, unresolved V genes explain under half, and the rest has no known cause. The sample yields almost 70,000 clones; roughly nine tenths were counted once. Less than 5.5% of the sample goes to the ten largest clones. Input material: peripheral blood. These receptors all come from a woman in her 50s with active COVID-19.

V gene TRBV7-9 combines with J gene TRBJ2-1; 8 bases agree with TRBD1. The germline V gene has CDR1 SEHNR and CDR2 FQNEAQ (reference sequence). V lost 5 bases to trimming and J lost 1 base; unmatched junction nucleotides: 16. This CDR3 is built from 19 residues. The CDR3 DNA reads TGTGCCAGCAGCCTCCTAGGTTCGTCCCGGGACAGGTCCTACAATGAGCAGTTCTTC. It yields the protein CASSLLGSSRDRSYNEQFF. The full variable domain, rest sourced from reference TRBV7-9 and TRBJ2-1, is DTGVSQNPRHKITKRGQNVTFRCDPISEHNRLYWYRQTLGQGPEFLTYFQNEAQLEKSRLLSDRFSAERPKGSFSTLEIQRTEQGDSAMYLCASSLLGSSRDRSYNEQFFGPGTRLTVL.

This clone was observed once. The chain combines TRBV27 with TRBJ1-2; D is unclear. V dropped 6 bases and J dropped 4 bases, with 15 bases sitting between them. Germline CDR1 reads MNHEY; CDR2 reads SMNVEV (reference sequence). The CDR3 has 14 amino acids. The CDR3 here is CASSPYPGSYGYTF. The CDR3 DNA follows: TGTGCCAGCAGCCCCTACCCTGGGAGCTATGGCTACACCTTC.

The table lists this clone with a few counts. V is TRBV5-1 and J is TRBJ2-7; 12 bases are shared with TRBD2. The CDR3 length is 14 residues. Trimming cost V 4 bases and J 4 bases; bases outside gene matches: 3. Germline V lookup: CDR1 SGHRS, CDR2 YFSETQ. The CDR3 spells CASSPTSGSYEQYF. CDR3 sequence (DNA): TGCGCCAGCAGCCCGACTAGCGGGAGTTACGAGCAGTACTTC.

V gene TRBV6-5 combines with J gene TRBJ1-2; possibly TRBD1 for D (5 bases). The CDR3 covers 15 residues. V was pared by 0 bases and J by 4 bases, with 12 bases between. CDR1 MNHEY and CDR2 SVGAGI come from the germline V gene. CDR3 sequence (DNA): TGTGCCAGCAGTTACTCGAGTGACGGGGGCTATGGCTACACCTTC. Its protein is CASSYSSDGGYGYTF.

CDR3 in amino acids: CASSILAGGNNEKLFF. Here the CDR3 DNA reads TGTGCCAGTAGTATTCTAGCAGGGGGCAATAATGAAAAACTGTTTTTT. The rearrangement joins TRBV19 to TRBJ1-4; TRBD1 matches at 8 bases. Per the germline V gene, CDR1 is LNHDA and CDR2 is SQIVND (reference sequence). The junction had 7 bases not matched to a gene; V was cut back by 3 bases and J by 4 bases. The CDR3 length is 16 residues.

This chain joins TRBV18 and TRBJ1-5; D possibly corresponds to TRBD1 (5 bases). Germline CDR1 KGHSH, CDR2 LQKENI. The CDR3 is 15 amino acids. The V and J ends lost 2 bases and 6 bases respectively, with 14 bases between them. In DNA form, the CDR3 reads TGTGCCAGCTCACCAAGAGACAGTTCAACTCAGCCCCAGCATTTT. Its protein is CASSPRDSSTQPQHF.

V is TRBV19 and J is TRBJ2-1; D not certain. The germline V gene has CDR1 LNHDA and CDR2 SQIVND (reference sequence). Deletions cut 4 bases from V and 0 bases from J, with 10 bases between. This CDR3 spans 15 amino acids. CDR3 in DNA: TGTGCCAGTAGTACTTTAAGCCTCTCCTACAATGAGCAGTTCTTC. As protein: CASSTLSLSYNEQFF.

The DNA of the CDR3 is TGTGCCAGCAGTTCCGGGATGCCGGGCAATGAGCAGTTCTTC. Its protein is CASSSGMPGNEQFF. The chain links TRBV27 to TRBJ2-1, with D perhaps matching TRBD2 (5 bases). Trimming took off 4 bases at V and 6 bases at J, with 13 bases between the two ends. This CDR3 spans 14 amino acids. CDR1 is MNHEY and CDR2 is SMNVEV in the germline V gene (reference sequence).

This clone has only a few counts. The CDR3 spells CASSRDRRDNQPQHF. The CDR3 DNA sequence: TGTGCCAGCAGTCGGGACAGAAGAGACAATCAGCCCCAGCATTTT. This chain connects TRBV27 to TRBJ1-5, with 7 bases lining up with TRBD1. The CDR3 consists of 15 residues. Germline V lookup: CDR1 MNHEY, CDR2 SMNVEV (reference sequence). The V segment lost 5 bases and the J segment 3 bases; nucleotides outside the gene matches: 7.

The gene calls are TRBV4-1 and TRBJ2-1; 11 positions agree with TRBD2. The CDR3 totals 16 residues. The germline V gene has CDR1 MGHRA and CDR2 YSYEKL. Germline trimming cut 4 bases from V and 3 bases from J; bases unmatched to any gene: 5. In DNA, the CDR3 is TGCGCCAGCAGCCGCGAGGGACTAGCGGACTACAATGAGCAGTTCTTC. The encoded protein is CASSREGLADYNEQFF.

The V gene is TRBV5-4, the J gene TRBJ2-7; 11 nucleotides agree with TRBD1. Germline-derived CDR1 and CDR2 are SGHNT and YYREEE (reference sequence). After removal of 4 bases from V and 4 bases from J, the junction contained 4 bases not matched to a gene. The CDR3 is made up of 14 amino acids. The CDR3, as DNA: TGTGCCAGCAGCGGACAGGGGGCGGGTTACGAGCAGTACTTC. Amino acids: CASSGQGAGYEQYF.

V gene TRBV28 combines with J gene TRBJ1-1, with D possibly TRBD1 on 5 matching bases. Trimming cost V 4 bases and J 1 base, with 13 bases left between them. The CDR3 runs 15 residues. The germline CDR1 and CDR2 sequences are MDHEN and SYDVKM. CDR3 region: CASSYPWGGNTEAFF. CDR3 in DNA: TGTGCCAGCAGTTACCCATGGGGGGGGAACACTGAAGCTTTCTTT.

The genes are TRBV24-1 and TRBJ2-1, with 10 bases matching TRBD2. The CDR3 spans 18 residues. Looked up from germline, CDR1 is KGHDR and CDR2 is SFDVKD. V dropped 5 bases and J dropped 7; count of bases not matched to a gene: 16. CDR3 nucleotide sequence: TGTGCCACCAGTGCAAGGACTAGCGGCAGAATGGTCTCTAATGAGCAGTTCTTC. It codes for CATSARTSGRMVSNEQFF.

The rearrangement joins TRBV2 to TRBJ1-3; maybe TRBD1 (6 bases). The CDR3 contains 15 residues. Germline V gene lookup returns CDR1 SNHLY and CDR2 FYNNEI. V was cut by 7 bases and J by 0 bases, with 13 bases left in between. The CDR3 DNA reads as TGTGCCAGCATACAGGGAACCTTCTCTGGAAACACCATATATTTT. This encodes CASIQGTFSGNTIYF. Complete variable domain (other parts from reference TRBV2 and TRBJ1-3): EPEVTQTPSHQVTQMGQEVILRCVPISNHLYFYWYRQILGQKVEFLVSFYNNEISEKSEIFDDQFSVERPDGSNFTLKIRSTKLEDSAMYFCASIQGTFSGNTIYFGEGSWLTVV.

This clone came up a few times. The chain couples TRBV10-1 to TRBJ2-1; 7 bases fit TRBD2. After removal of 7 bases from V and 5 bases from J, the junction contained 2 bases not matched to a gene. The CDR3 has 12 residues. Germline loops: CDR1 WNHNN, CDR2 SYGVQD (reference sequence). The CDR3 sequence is CASTSGDNEQFF. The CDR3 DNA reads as TGCGCCAGCACTAGCGGAGACAATGAGCAGTTCTTC.

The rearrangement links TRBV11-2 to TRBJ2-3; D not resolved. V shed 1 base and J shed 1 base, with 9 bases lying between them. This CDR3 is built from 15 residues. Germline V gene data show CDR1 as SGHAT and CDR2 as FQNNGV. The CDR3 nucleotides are TGTGCCAGCAGCTTAGCGACTTGGGGCACAGATACGCAGTATTTT. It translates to CASSLATWGTDTQYF.

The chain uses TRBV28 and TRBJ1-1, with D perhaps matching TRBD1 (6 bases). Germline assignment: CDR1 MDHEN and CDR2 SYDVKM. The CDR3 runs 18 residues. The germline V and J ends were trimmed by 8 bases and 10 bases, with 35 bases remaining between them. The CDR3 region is CASVHPWGDQGRGLGAFF. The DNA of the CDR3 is TGTGCCAGCGTCCATCCTTGGGGCGATCAGGGGCGAGGGCTTGGAGCTTTCTTT.

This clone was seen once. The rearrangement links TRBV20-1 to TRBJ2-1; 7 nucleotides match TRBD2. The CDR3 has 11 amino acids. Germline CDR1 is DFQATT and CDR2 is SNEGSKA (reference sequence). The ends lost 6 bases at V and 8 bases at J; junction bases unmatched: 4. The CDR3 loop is CSALTSYEQFF. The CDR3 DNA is TGCAGTGCCCTGACTAGCTATGAGCAGTTCTTC.

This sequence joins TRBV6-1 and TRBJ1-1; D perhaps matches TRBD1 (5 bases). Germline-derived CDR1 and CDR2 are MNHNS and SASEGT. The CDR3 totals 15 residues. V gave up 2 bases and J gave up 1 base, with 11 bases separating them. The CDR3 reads CASSETRQGNTEAFF. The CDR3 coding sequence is TGTGCCAGCAGTGAAACCAGGCAGGGGAACACTGAAGCTTTCTTT.

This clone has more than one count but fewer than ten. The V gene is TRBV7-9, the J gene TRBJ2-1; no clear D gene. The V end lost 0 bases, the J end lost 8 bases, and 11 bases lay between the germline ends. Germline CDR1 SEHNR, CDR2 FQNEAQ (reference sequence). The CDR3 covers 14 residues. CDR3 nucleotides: TGTGCCAGCAGCTTAGCTTCCCTGGGCGATGAGCAGTTCTTC. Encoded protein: CASSLASLGDEQFF.

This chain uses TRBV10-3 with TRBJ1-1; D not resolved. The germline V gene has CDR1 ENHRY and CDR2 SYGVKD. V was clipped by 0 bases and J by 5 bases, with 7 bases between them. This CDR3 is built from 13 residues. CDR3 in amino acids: CAISESEGTEAFF. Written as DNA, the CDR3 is TGTGCCATCAGTGAGTCGGAGGGAACTGAAGCTTTCTTT.

This chain's CDR3 is CASSPVIAGGRASQYF. The CDR3 DNA sequence: TGTGCCAGCTCACCTGTGATAGCGGGAGGCCGAGCGTCCCAGTACTTC. The rearrangement links TRBV18 to TRBJ2-5, with TRBD2 matching 10 bases. CDR3 size: 16 residues. Germline lookup yields CDR1 KGHSH and CDR2 LQKENI. Unmatched junction bases numbered 13, after V lost 3 bases and J lost 9 bases.

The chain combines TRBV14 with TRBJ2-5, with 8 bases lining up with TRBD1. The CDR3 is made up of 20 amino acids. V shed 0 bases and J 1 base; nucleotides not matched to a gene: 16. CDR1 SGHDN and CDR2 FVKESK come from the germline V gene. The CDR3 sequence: CASSQDLPGQGAPGQETQYF. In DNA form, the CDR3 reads TGTGCCAGCAGCCAAGATCTACCCGGGCAGGGGGCGCCCGGCCAAGAGACCCAGTACTTC. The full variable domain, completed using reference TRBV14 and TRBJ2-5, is EAGVTQFPSHSVIEKGQTVTLRCDPISGHDNLYWYRRVMGKEIKFLLHFVKESKQDESGMPNNRFLAERTGGTYSTLKVQPAELEDSGVYFCASSQDLPGQGAPGQETQYFGPGTRLLVL.

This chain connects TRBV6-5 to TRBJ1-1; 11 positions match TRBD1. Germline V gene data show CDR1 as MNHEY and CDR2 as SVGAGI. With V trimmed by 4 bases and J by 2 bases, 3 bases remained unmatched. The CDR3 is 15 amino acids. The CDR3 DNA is TGTGCCAGCAGTTCTCGGACAGGGGGCAACACTGAAGCTTTCTTT. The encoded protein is CASSSRTGGNTEAFF.

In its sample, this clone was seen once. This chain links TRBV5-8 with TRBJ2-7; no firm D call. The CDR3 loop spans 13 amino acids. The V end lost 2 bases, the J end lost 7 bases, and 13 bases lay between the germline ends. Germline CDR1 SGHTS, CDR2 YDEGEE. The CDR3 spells CASSLWPGQEQYF. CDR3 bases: TGTGCCAGCAGCTTATGGCCAGGTCAAGAGCAGTACTTC.

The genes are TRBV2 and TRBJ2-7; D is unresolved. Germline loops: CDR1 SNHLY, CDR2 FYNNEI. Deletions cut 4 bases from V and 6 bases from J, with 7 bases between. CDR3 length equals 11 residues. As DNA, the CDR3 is TGTGCCAGCAGTGTAGCCTCCGAGCAGTACTTC. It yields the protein CASSVASEQYF.

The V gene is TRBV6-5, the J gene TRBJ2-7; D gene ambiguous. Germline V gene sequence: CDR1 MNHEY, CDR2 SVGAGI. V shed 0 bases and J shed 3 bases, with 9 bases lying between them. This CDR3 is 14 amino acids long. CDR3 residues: CASSYSVVNYEQYF. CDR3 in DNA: TGTGCCAGCAGTTACTCGGTAGTGAACTACGAGCAGTACTTC.

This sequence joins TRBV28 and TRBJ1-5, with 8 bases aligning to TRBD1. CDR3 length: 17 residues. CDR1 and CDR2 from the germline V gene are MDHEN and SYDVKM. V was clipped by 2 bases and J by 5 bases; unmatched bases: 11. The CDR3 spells CASSLRGPYRGDQPQHF. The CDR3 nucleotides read TGTGCCAGCAGTTTAAGAGGCCCCTACAGGGGGGATCAGCCCCAGCATTTT. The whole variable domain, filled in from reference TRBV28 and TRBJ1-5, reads DVKVTQSSRYLVKRTGEKVFLECVQDMDHENMFWYRQDPGLGLRLIYFSYDVKMKEKGDIPEGYSVSREKKERFSLILESASTNQTSMYLCASSLRGPYRGDQPQHFGDGTRLSIL.

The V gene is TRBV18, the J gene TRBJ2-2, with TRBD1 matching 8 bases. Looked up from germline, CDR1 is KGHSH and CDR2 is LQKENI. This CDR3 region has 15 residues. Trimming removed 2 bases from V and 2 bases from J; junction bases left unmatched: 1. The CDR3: CASSPGTGNTGELFF. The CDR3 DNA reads TGTGCCAGCTCACCAGGGACAGGAAACACCGGGGAGCTGTTTTTT.

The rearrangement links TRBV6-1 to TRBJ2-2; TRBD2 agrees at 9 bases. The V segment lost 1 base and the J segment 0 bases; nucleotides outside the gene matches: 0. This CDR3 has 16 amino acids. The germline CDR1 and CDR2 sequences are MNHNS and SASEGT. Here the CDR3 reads CASSEGLAANTGELFF. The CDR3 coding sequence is TGTGCCAGCAGTGAAGGACTAGCGGCGAACACCGGGGAGCTGTTTTTT.

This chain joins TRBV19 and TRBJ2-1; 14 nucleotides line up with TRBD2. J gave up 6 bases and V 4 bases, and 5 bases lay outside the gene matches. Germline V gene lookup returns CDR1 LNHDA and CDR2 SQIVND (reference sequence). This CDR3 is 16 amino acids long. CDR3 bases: TGTGCCAGTAGTAGTAGGGGGACTAGCGGGAGCAATGAGCAGTTCTTC. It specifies CASSSRGTSGSNEQFF.

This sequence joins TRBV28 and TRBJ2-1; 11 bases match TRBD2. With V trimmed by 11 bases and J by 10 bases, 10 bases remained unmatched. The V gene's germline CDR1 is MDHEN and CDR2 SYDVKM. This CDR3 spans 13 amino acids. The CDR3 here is CACTTSGIWEQFF. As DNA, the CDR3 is TGTGCCTGCACGACTAGCGGGATTTGGGAGCAGTTCTTC.